The TCR beta chain under discussion was sequenced for a study of blood T cell repertoires in COVID-19. Participants were aged about 18 to 95 years, lived in 25 or so US areas, and enrolled virtually. Assignment of participants to cohorts was predicated upon participant-reported clinical history. The CDR3 loop spans 16 amino acids. The germline gives CDR1 KGHDR, CDR2 SFDVKD. Trimming took 10 bases from V and 0 from J, leaving 17 bases between them. Some clones are missing from TCRdb's copy, which holds only in-frame ones; the method was immunoSEQ multiplex PCR. The sample includes roughly 400,000 clones, 85% to 90% of them seen just once.

The clonotype was recovered from a man aged 25 to 40 who had recovered from COVID-19. The sequenced material came from PBMCs or T cells enriched from blood (not recorded which). V is TRBV24-1 and J is TRBJ1-4, with D uncertain. The CDR3, as DNA: TGTGCCACAAAAGCGAGGGTTCCGGCAACTAATGAAAAACTGTTTTTT. This encodes CATKARVPATNEKLFF.